This TCR beta chain was captured by sequencing in a study of T cells in Graves' hyperthyroidism and ophthalmopathy. The investigators amplified TCR beta CDR3 regions from RNA transcripts. An initial round of RT-PCR targeting the TCR CDR3 relied on the HTBI primer set. TCRdb recomputed calls from the multiplex PCR reads with MiXCR, one row per CDR3 protein. Altogether a few hundred thousand distinct CDR3 sequences are present, about 15% being singletons, with the ten largest covering 32%. The CDR3 has 15 amino acids. CDR1 is SEHNR and CDR2 is FQNEAQ in the germline V gene (reference sequence). Exclusions: uncontrolled infection, other autoimmune disease, pregnancy, lactation. This clonotype was seen a handful of times. One junction end does not reproduce the germline sequence, and a read error may be involved.

This sequence originates from a woman aged 25 to 45 with Graves' hyperthyroidism. Material for sequencing was blood. This chain connects TRBV7-9 to TRBJ2-7, with 9 bases lining up with TRBD1. Here the CDR3 DNA reads TGCGCCAGCAGCCCGCGCGGAGGACAGGGGTACGAGCAGTACTTC. Encoded protein: CASSPRGGQGYEQYF.